This T cell receptor beta chain was obtained from a study of CD8+ T cells in alopecia areata. Study-level points and caveats: Alphabeta T cells residing in normal skin are also sequenced in scalp samples. Clonality was higher in lesional than normal scalp, especially in alopecia totalis/universalis.

TCR sequencing used cDNA made by reverse transcription of extracted RNA. Produced via immunoSEQ multiplex PCR; TCRdb's table is partial and in-frame only. This repertoire shows some 200,000 clones, about 56% found once; its top ten account for over 4%. As regards this clone: As yet, its antigen is unknown.

Germline CDR1 is LGHNA and CDR2 is YNFKEQ. The CDR3 runs 15 residues. The ends were cut back, 4 bases at V and 7 bases at J, with 19 bases in the middle. The source material was CD8+ T cells sorted from blood. The chain links TRBV4-2 to TRBJ1-2; a possible D gene is TRBD1 (5 bases). This TCR was recovered from a human donor in good health. The CDR3 spells CASSPREAGPIGYTF. CDR3 nucleotide sequence: TGTGCCAGCAGCCCTCGGGAGGCAGGGCCCATTGGCTACACCTTC.